The present TCR beta chain was sequenced within a study of shared clonotypes between healthy human individuals. Study-wide context: The donors, two women and a few men, were aged 18 to 49. The study used three CD4 naive, three CD4 memory, two CD8 naive and one CD8 memory plate per donor. Study findings and constraints: Rarefaction showed sorted-subset sequencing was incomplete despite large depth.

Concerning this clone: Its antigen is undetermined.

Per the authors' pipeline: Junction-only immunoSEQ data arrived without quality scores, meaning filtering differed. Sequencing used immunoSEQ multiplex PCR; TCRdb keeps in-frame clones, though not all of them. V and J calls and clone size are copied from that table; D and trimming were computed from the DNA. In the table there are 2 million to 2.5 million clones, 90% to 97% of which are singletons. J gave up 4 bases and V 5 bases, and 7 bases lay outside the gene matches. The length of the CDR3 is 15 residues. CDR1 and CDR2 from the germline V gene are MNHNS and SASEGT. The genes are TRBV6-1 and TRBJ2-7; TRBD2 matches 11 bases. The TCR comes from a man aged 18 to 29 in good health. The sequenced material came from naive CD4+ T cells sorted from blood. Indicated subset: CD45RA+ positively selected. The CDR3 bases are TGTGCCAGCAGTACTTCCGTAGCGGGGGGGTACGAGCAGTACTTC. Translated: CASSTSVAGGYEQYF.